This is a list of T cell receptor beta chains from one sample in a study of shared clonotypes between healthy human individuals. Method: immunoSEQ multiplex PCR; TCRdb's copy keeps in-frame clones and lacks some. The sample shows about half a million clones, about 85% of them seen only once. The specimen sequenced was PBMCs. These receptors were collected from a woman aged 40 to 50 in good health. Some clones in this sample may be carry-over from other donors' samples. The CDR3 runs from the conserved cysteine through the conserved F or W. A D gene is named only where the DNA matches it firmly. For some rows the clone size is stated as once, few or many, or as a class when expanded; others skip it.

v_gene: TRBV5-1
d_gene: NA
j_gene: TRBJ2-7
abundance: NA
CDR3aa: CASSPPGDEQYF
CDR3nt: TGCGCCAGCAGCCCCCCGGGGGACGAGCAGTACTTC

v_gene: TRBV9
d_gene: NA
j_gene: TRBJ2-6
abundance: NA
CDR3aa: CASSAKTGYSGANVLTF
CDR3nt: TGTGCCAGCAGCGCCAAAACAGGGTACTCTGGGGCCAACGTCCTGACTTTC

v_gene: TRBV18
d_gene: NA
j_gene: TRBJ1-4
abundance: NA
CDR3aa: CASSPGTANEKLFF
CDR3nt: TGTGCCAGCTCACCCGGGACCGCTAATGAAAAACTGTTTTTT

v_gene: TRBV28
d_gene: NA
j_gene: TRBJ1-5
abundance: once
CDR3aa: CASSLWARGQPQHF
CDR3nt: TGTGCCAGCAGTTTGTGGGCCCGCGGTCAGCCCCAGCATTTT

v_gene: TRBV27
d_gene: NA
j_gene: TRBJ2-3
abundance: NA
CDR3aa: CASSLGGAGGSLIDTQYF
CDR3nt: TGTGCCAGCAGTTTAGGGGGTGCGGGTGGGAGCTTGATAGATACGCAGTATTTT

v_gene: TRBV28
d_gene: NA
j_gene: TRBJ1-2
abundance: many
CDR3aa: CASSLNKRSGDYGYTF
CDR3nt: TGTGCCAGCAGTTTAAACAAGCGCTCAGGAGACTATGGCTACACCTTC

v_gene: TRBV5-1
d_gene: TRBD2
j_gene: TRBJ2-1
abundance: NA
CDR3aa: CASSLPGGLAVYNEQFF
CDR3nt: TGCGCCAGCAGCTTGCCGGGGGGACTAGCGGTTTACAATGAGCAGTTCTTC

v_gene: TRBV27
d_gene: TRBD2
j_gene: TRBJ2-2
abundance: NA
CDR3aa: CASSLRAGALTGELFF
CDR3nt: TGTGCCAGCAGTTTACGGGCGGGAGCACTGACCGGGGAGCTGTTTTTT

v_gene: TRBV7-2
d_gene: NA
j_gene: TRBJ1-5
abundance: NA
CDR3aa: CASSLGPTENQPQHF
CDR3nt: TGTGCCAGCAGCTTAGGTCCGACGGAAAATCAGCCCCAGCATTTT

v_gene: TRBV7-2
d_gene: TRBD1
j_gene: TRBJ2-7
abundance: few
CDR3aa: CASTSQGTGGYEQYF
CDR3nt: TGTGCCAGCACCAGTCAAGGGACAGGGGGCTACGAGCAGTACTTC

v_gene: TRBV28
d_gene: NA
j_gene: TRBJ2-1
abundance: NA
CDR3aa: CASSLSSGIRGNEQFF
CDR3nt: TGTGCCAGCAGTTTAAGTAGCGGGATCAGGGGGAATGAGCAGTTCTTC

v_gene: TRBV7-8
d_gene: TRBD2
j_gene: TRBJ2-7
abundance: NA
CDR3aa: CASSPPRSGSVIYPYEQYF
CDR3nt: TGTGCCAGCAGCCCCCCTAGAAGCGGGAGTGTTATCTATCCCTACGAGCAGTACTTC

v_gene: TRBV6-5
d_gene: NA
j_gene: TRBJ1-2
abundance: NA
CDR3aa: CASSYSMGKHYGYTF
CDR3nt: TGTGCCAGCAGTTACTCCATGGGAAAGCACTATGGCTACACCTTC